The 29 T cell receptor beta chains given below trace back to one sample, sequenced in a study of blood T cells in healthy people across ages (dated by TCRdb to about 2015). Preparation of the library involved 5' RACE. For sequencing, an Illumina HiSeq 2500 was employed. A second PCR of 7 to 11 cycles was performed with a sample-barcoded 5' primer and a J-beta primer mix. Using fastp at Q25 and MiXCR, TCRdb reprocessed the public reads and kept productive beta chains. Rows are combined by CDR3 protein, so each entry shows the most common genes and DNA. Present in this sample are some 560,000 distinct CDR3 sequences, 25% to 35% of which were seen just once. 3.6% of the sample belongs to the ten largest clones. This sample was shared with a second study, whose subject was T cells of mothers and their children.

Sequenced: blood. The receptors were gathered from a boy aged 2-15 years in good health.

CDR3: CASSQIPGTGAYEQYF. In DNA, the CDR3 is TGCGCCAGCAGCCAGATCCCCGGGACAGGGGCCTACGAGCAGTACTTC. The chain uses TRBV5-1 and TRBJ2-7; 10 nucleotides line up with TRBD1. The trim removed 4 bases at V and 2 bases at J, leaving 9 bases unmatched. Germline CDR1 is SGHRS and CDR2 is YFSETQ. This CDR3 is built from 16 residues.

V usage is TRBV7-9 and J usage is TRBJ1-1; 7 bases agree with TRBD1. The CDR3 extends over 18 amino acids. The trim removed 0 bases at V and 3 bases at J, leaving 13 bases unmatched. The V gene's germline CDR1 is SEHNR and CDR2 FQNEAQ (reference sequence). CDR3 in amino acids: CASSLAVGGGGEYTEAFF. CDR3 coding DNA: TGTGCCAGCAGCTTAGCGGTTGGGGGAGGGGGCGAGTACACTGAAGCTTTCTTT.

The gene calls are TRBV2 and TRBJ1-4; D not resolved. CDR3 length: 14 residues. The germline V and J ends were trimmed by 1 base and 3 bases, with 6 bases remaining between them. CDR1 is SNHLY, CDR2 FYNNEI, per germline. In DNA, the CDR3 is TGTGCCAGCAGTGAAGAGGCCGCTAATGAAAAACTGTTTTTT. As protein: CASSEEAANEKLFF.

The sample holds a few counts of this clonotype. The chain links TRBV11-2 to TRBJ1-1, with 8 bases matching TRBD1. Germline V CDR1 and CDR2: SGHAT, FQNNGV. With 1 base clipped from V and 2 bases from J, the junction kept 3 bases outside the gene matches. CDR3 length: 15 residues. In DNA, the CDR3 is TGTGCCAGCAGCTTAGTCAGGGGGCGAAACACTGAAGCTTTCTTT. This codes for CASSLVRGRNTEAFF.

This clonotype was recorded a few times. The chain recombines TRBV28 with TRBJ1-5; tentative D call: TRBD1 (6 bases). Germline CDR1 and CDR2: MDHEN and SYDVKM. The CDR3 has 17 amino acids. V shed 5 bases and J shed 4 bases, with 21 bases lying between them. DNA for the CDR3: TGTGCCAGCAGTGGAGGCGTGGGGGCCCCCTCAAATCAGCCCCAGCATTTT. This translates into CASSGGVGAPSNQPQHF.

The chain is built from TRBV7-2 and TRBJ2-1, with 11 bases matching TRBD2. The CDR3 contains 16 residues. J was trimmed by 0 bases and V by 3 bases; bases with no gene match: 1. Germline assignment: CDR1 SGHTA and CDR2 FQGNSA. For the CDR3, the DNA is TGTGCCAGCAGCTTTAGCGGGGGGGGCTCCTACAATGAGCAGTTCTTC. Its translation is CASSFSGGGSYNEQFF.

This clonotype was found many times. This rearrangement joins TRBV2 to TRBJ2-6; D could derive from TRBD1 or TRBD2 (5 bases each). This CDR3 has 15 amino acids. The germline V gene has CDR1 SNHLY and CDR2 FYNNEI. Trimming took off 6 bases at V and 1 base at J, with 10 bases between the two ends. The CDR3 DNA reads TGTGCCAGCAGCGATGGGGGATCTGGGGCCAACGTCCTGACTTTC. Amino acids: CASSDGGSGANVLTF.

The sample holds a few counts of this clonotype. The chain carries TRBV19 and TRBJ1-1; D might be TRBD1 (5 bases). Trimming shortened V by 8 bases and J by 6 bases, and 25 bases separated the two germline ends. CDR3 length equals 16 residues. Looked up from germline, CDR1 is LNHDA and CDR2 is SQIVND (reference sequence). This CDR3 is CASRTTAGQLGPEAFF. CDR3 nucleotides: TGTGCCAGTCGGACTACCGCAGGGCAGTTGGGCCCTGAAGCTTTCTTT.

This chain links TRBV4-1 with TRBJ2-5, with TRBD1 matching 8 bases. Germline CDR1 reads MGHRA; CDR2 reads YSYEKL. The trim removed 0 bases at V and 0 bases at J, leaving 12 bases unmatched. This CDR3 is built from 19 residues. The CDR3 DNA reads as TGCGCCAGCAGCCAAGAAGAGCCCGGGACAGGACCCTACCAAGAGACCCAGTACTTC. It yields the protein CASSQEEPGTGPYQETQYF.

This clonotype has more than one count but fewer than ten. This chain uses TRBV12-3 or TRBV12-4 with TRBJ1-2, with D possibly being TRBD1 (6 bases). This CDR3 comprises 14 residues. The V and J ends lost 3 bases and 4 bases respectively, with 12 bases between them. The CDR3 protein is CASSLDSKFYGYTF. CDR3 in DNA: TGTGCCAGCAGTTTGGACAGCAAGTTCTATGGCTACACCTTC.

The chain carries TRBV3-1 and TRBJ2-4; TRBD2 aligns across 8 bases. The CDR3 is 16 residues long. V trimming: 1 base; J trimming: 4 bases; junction bases outside the gene matches: 6. From germline, CDR1 is LGHDT and CDR2 YNNKEL (reference sequence). The DNA for the CDR3 is TGTGCCAGCAGCCAAGCGGGTAGCGGGGTTAAAAACATTCAGTACTTC. Translating gives CASSQAGSGVKNIQYF.

The chain links TRBV5-5 to TRBJ2-1, with 8 bases fitting TRBD1. J was trimmed by 8 bases and V by 2 bases; bases with no gene match: 6. Germline CDR1 SGHKS, CDR2 YYEKEE (reference sequence). The CDR3 runs to 14 residues. The CDR3 reads CASSFRDRSYEQFF. Written as DNA, the CDR3 is TGTGCCAGCAGCTTCCGGGACAGGAGCTATGAGCAGTTCTTC.

This sequence joins TRBV4-1 and TRBJ1-2; no clear D. In germline, CDR1 is MGHRA, CDR2 YSYEKL. V gave up 1 base and J gave up 3 bases, with 12 bases separating them. The CDR3 is 15 amino acids. CDR3 sequence (DNA): TGCGCCAGCAGCCAAGGCCCGACGGGAGACTATGGCTACACCTTC. This translates into CASSQGPTGDYGYTF.

This clonotype appeared a few times. The rearrangement uses TRBV5-1 and TRBJ1-2, with a possible D match to TRBD1 (6 bases). This CDR3 is built from 15 residues. Germline V gene lookup returns CDR1 SGHRS and CDR2 YFSETQ. V gave up 4 bases and J gave up 4 bases, with 17 bases separating them. DNA of the CDR3: TGCGCCAGCAGCATAGGACAGTTATCAGGCTATGGCTACACCTTC. Protein sequence: CASSIGQLSGYGYTF.

The chain uses TRBV20-1 and TRBJ2-3, with D unclear. V was cut by 1 base and J by 5 bases, with 10 bases left in between. This CDR3 contains 13 residues. Germline CDR1 reads DFQATT; CDR2 reads SNEGSKA (reference sequence). As DNA, the CDR3 is TGCAGTGCTAGAGCCACGACGGGAGATACGCAGTATTTT. Its protein is CSARATTGDTQYF.

There are a few counts of this clonotype. The chain recombines TRBV12-3 or TRBV12-4 with TRBJ2-6, with D tentatively TRBD1 (6 bases). V was trimmed by 2 bases and J by 0 bases, leaving 17 bases between them. The CDR3 covers 19 residues. CDR3 sequence reads: CASSLSSGVSFSGANVLTF. CDR3 in DNA: TGTGCCAGCAGTTTATCTTCAGGGGTCTCCTTCTCTGGGGCCAACGTCCTGACTTTC.

In this sample, this clonotype turned up a few times. This sequence joins TRBV10-3 and TRBJ2-4, with a tentative D call TRBD2 (5 bases). V lost 0 bases and J 1 base, leaving 10 bases between the germline ends. The CDR3 is made up of 16 amino acids. Germline CDR1 is ENHRY and CDR2 is SYGVKD. In nucleotides, the CDR3 is TGTGCCATCAGTGAGTCCGGGATAGGGGCCAAAAACATTCAGTACTTC. This gives the protein CAISESGIGAKNIQYF.

There are a few counts of this clonotype. The CDR3 region has the DNA TGTGCCAGCAGTTTCGGGGTAGCGGGGAGCGGAGAGACCCAGTACTTC. Protein: CASSFGVAGSGETQYF. V gene TRBV12-3 or TRBV12-4 combines with J gene TRBJ2-5; 8 nucleotides line up with TRBD2. V lost 3 bases, J lost 4 bases, and 10 bases stayed unmatched. The CDR3 runs 16 residues.

The rearrangement uses TRBV7-2 and TRBJ2-2; D unclear. This CDR3 has 13 amino acids. The ends were cut back, 1 base at V and 8 bases at J, with 8 bases in the middle. Looked up from germline, CDR1 is SGHTA and CDR2 is FQGNSA. The DNA for the CDR3 is TGTGCCAGCAGCTTAGAAAGGGTTGGGGAGCTGTTTTTT. Amino acid sequence: CASSLERVGELFF.

The chain carries TRBV20-1 and TRBJ2-5; 13 bases agree with TRBD2. The end of the DNA fits TRBJ2-1 better, so the J call may be wrong. The CDR3 has 16 amino acids. Germline V gene data show CDR1 as DFQATT and CDR2 as SNEGSKA (reference sequence). CDR3 sequence reads: CSASVPGLAGENEQFF. For the CDR3, the DNA is TGCAGTGCTAGCGTCCCCGGACTAGCGGGAGAGAATGAGCAGTTCTTC.

V is TRBV10-3 and J is TRBJ2-5, with no clear D. The J call could be wrong; TRBJ2-1 is a better fit for the DNA end. Germline CDR1 ENHRY, CDR2 SYGVKD. CDR3 size: 13 residues. The CDR3 is CAIRGRLDTEQFF. The DNA of the CDR3 is TGTGCCATCAGGGGCAGGCTAGATACTGAGCAGTTCTTC.

V gene TRBV6-5 combines with J gene TRBJ2-1, with TRBD1 matching 7 bases. The closer fit of TRBJ2-5 to the DNA end suggests the J call may be wrong. There are 15 residues in the CDR3. CDR1 is MNHEY and CDR2 is SVGAGI in the germline V gene. The CDR3 protein is CASSYARTGKETQYF. The CDR3 DNA is TGTGCCAGCAGTTACGCCAGGACAGGAAAAGAGACCCAGTACTTC.

This clonotype was observed a handful of times. The rearrangement joins TRBV20-1 to TRBJ1-6, with unresolved D. CDR1 is DFQATT, CDR2 SNEGSKA, per germline (reference sequence). The CDR3 totals 14 residues. Trimming removed 3 bases from V and 8 bases from J, with 14 bases in between. CDR3 DNA: TGCAGTGCTAGTGAGGGCGGATACTATTCACCCCTCCACTTT. Encoded protein: CSASEGGYYSPLHF.

V and J are TRBV18 and TRBJ2-7, with 12 bases identical to TRBD1. The CDR3 covers 14 residues. The V and J ends lost 3 bases and 7 bases, in that order; junction bases with no gene match: 4. Germline V gene lookup returns CDR1 KGHSH and CDR2 LQKENI. CDR3 sequence: CASSPGQGAWEQYF. The CDR3 DNA reads as TGTGCCAGCTCACCGGGACAGGGGGCGTGGGAGCAGTACTTC. The variable domain in full, completed from reference TRBV18 and TRBJ2-7, reads NAGVMQNPRHLVRRRGQEARLRCSPMKGHSHVYWYRQLPEEGLKFMVYLQKENIIDESGMPKERFSAEFPKEGPSILRIQQVVRGDSAAYFCASSPGQGAWEQYFGPGTRLTVT.

V is TRBV12-3 or TRBV12-4 and J is TRBJ2-5; perhaps TRBD1 as D (5 bases). CDR3 length equals 13 residues. Trimming stripped 10 bases from V and 5 bases from J, with 17 bases between. The CDR3 DNA follows: TGTGCCACCAGGACACAAAGCACGGAGACCCAGTACTTC. It is translated as CATRTQSTETQYF.

The chain has TRBV12-5 and TRBJ1-4; perhaps TRBD1 as D (5 bases). Between the trimmed V and J ends, which lost 5 bases and 7 bases, there was a span of 14 bases. Germline V gene data show CDR1 as LGHNT and CDR2 as FRNRAP. The CDR3 contains 14 residues. DNA of the CDR3: TGTGCTAGTGGTGGGCCGCCCGGGGGTGAAAAACTGTTTTTT. It translates to CASGGPPGGEKLFF.

In this sample, this clonotype turned up a few times. The V gene is TRBV6-4, the J gene TRBJ2-3; no firm D call. Trimming took 2 bases from V and 0 from J, leaving 6 bases between them. Germline-derived CDR1 and CDR2 are MRHNA and SNTAGT. The CDR3 covers 14 residues. CDR3 sequence reads: CASSDGASTDTQYF. DNA for the CDR3: TGTGCCAGCAGTGACGGTGCCAGCACAGATACGCAGTATTTT.

This chain links TRBV20-1 with TRBJ2-1; D unresolved. CDR1 and CDR2 (germline): DFQATT, SNEGSKA (reference sequence). The CDR3 has 11 residues. Deletions cut 6 bases from V and 6 bases from J, with 9 bases between. The CDR3 DNA reads as TGCAGTGCCATCGCTTTCAATGAGCAGTTCTTC. Its protein product is CSAIAFNEQFF.

This clonotype has only a few counts. The chain uses TRBV9 and TRBJ2-7; D may be TRBD1 (5 bases). V was trimmed by 2 bases and J by 6 bases, leaving 12 bases between them. Germline V CDR1 and CDR2: SGDLS, YYNGEE. CDR3 length: 13 residues. The CDR3: CASSVSQGGEQYF. The CDR3 DNA sequence: TGTGCCAGCAGCGTGAGCCAGGGTGGCGAGCAGTACTTC.